These 15 T cell receptor beta chains were all obtained from the same sample, sequenced in a study of T-cell memory formation after mild COVID-19. TCRdb re-derived calls from the 5' RACE reads in MiXCR, one entry per CDR3 protein. The sample consists of roughly 560,000 distinct CDR3 sequences, roughly 20% of them appearing once. The material sequenced was PBMCs or a T cell subset sorted from them (not recorded which). These receptors all stem from an adult woman who had mild COVID-19 (a few samples of this study predate the infection). Cell type and time point are not known.

A few counts support this clonotype. The chain has TRBV10-3 and TRBJ2-7; 8 nucleotides line up with TRBD1. This CDR3 is built from 15 residues. Germline assignment: CDR1 ENHRY and CDR2 SYGVKD. Trimming took 4 bases from V and 0 from J; bases not matched to a gene: 5. The CDR3 nucleotides read TGTGCCATCAGTGGAGGACAGGGTCTCTCCTACGAGCAGTACTTC. Encoded protein: CAISGGQGLSYEQYF.

The chain couples TRBV15 to TRBJ2-2; no definite D call. This CDR3 comprises 14 residues. V dropped 5 bases and J dropped 3 bases, with 10 bases sitting between them. The germline V gene encodes CDR1 LNHNV and CDR2 YYDKDF (reference sequence). CDR3 region: CATSADLDTGELFF. The CDR3 nucleotides read TGTGCCACCAGCGCAGACTTGGACACCGGGGAGCTGTTTTTT.

This sequence joins TRBV5-1 and TRBJ2-1; D is perhaps TRBD2 (6 bases). The CDR3 sequence is 13 residues long. Deletions cut 0 bases from V and 9 bases from J, with 10 bases between. Germline CDR1 is SGHRS and CDR2 is YFSETQ. CDR3 DNA sequence: TGCGCCAGCAGCTTGGAGGACGGGAGTGAGCAGTTCTTC. Encoded protein: CASSLEDGSEQFF.

This clonotype came up a few times. The rearrangement links TRBV7-2 to TRBJ2-7, with D unresolved. The CDR3 length is 13 residues. Germline V CDR1 and CDR2: SGHTA, FQGNSA. Deletions cut 4 bases from V and 1 base from J, with 8 bases between. CDR3 protein: CASSSTESYEQYF. Here the CDR3 DNA reads TGTGCCAGCAGCTCCACCGAGTCCTACGAGCAGTACTTC. Drawing the rest from reference TRBV7-2 and TRBJ2-7, the complete variable domain is GAGVSQSPSNKVTEKGKDVELRCDPISGHTALYWYRQSLGQGLEFLIYFQGNSAPDKSGLPSDRFSAERTGGSVSTLTIQRTQQEDSAVYLCASSSTESYEQYFGPGTRLTVT.

V and J are TRBV10-3 and TRBJ2-1; 10 nucleotides match TRBD2. The junction had 7 bases not matched to a gene; V was cut back by 6 bases and J by 8 bases. Germline CDR1 and CDR2: ENHRY and SYGVKD. This CDR3 is built from 14 residues. The CDR3 loop reads CAIRPGLARDEQFF. The CDR3 bases are TGTGCCATCAGGCCGGGACTAGCGAGAGATGAGCAGTTCTTC.

The J gene is TRBJ2-6, the V gene TRBV24-1; the D call may be TRBD1 or TRBD2 (5 bases each). The germline gives CDR1 KGHDR, CDR2 SFDVKD. V was cut by 3 bases and J by 2 bases, with 10 bases left in between. This CDR3 region has 16 residues. CDR3 DNA: TGTGCCACCAGTGATCCGGGGCAGACTGGGGCCAACGTCCTGACTTTC. The encoded protein is CATSDPGQTGANVLTF.

The CDR3 protein is CSARRGQETQYF. The CDR3 DNA is TGCAGTGCTAGGAGGGGTCAAGAGACCCAGTACTTC. The chain uses TRBV20-1 and TRBJ2-5; D tentatively reads TRBD1 or TRBD2 (5 bases each). V dropped 3 bases and J dropped 2 bases, with 7 bases sitting between them. In germline, CDR1 is DFQATT, CDR2 SNEGSKA (reference sequence). The CDR3 totals 12 residues.

This chain connects TRBV5-5 to TRBJ2-5; possibly TRBD1 or TRBD2 for D (5 bases each). From germline, CDR1 is SGHKS and CDR2 YYEKEE (reference sequence). The CDR3 has 18 residues. The V gene lost 0 bases and the J gene lost 2 bases, with 20 bases spanning the gap. CDR3 in DNA: TGTGCCAGCAGCTTGGCGGGGTCAGGGCCGGGGTCTCAAGAGACCCAGTACTTC. This sequence encodes CASSLAGSGPGSQETQYF.

The V gene is TRBV6-5, the J gene TRBJ2-7, with 10 bases that match TRBD1. CDR3 size: 15 residues. Germline V gene sequence: CDR1 MNHEY, CDR2 SVGAGI. The J segment lost 2 bases and the V segment lost 7 bases, leaving 8 bases of the junction unmatched. This CDR3 is CASTFSGTGAYEQYF. Written as DNA, the CDR3 is TGTGCCAGCACCTTCTCCGGGACAGGGGCCTACGAGCAGTACTTC.

V gene TRBV9 combines with J gene TRBJ2-3; 12 positions match TRBD2. Germline CDR1 and CDR2: SGDLS and YYNGEE. Trimming removed 3 bases from V and 6 bases from J; junction bases left unmatched: 8. The CDR3 loop spans 16 amino acids. The CDR3 sequence: CASSESSGGAADTQYF. The CDR3 region has the DNA TGTGCCAGCAGCGAATCTAGCGGGGGGGCCGCCGATACGCAGTATTTT. Drawing the rest from reference TRBV9 and TRBJ2-3, the complete variable domain is DSGVTQTPKHLITATGQRVTLRCSPRSGDLSVYWYQQSLDQGLQFLIQYYNGEERAKGNILERFSAQQFPDLHSELNLSSLELGDSALYFCASSESSGGAADTQYFGPGTRLTVL.

This clonotype came up a few times. V is TRBV18 and J is TRBJ2-1; D tentatively reads TRBD1 or TRBD2 (5 bases each). This CDR3 comprises 18 residues. Germline assignment: CDR1 KGHSH and CDR2 LQKENI. Trimming pared 5 bases from V and 9 bases from J, leaving 29 bases between. The DNA for the CDR3 is TGTGCCAGCTCATGGAGTCGGACGGGGCCGACCAGCGGCAGTGAGCAGTTCTTC. Amino acid sequence: CASSWSRTGPTSGSEQFF.

The chain carries TRBV6-5 and TRBJ2-7; 12 bases are shared with TRBD1. The J segment lost 10 bases and the V segment lost 7 bases, leaving 11 bases of the junction unmatched. The CDR3 extends over 14 amino acids. CDR1 is MNHEY, CDR2 SVGAGI, per germline. This chain's CDR3 is CASNAPGTGGSQYF. The DNA of the CDR3 is TGTGCCAGCAACGCTCCCGGGACAGGGGGCTCCCAGTACTTC.

The rearrangement links TRBV5-1 to TRBJ2-3; D gene uncertain. V was cut by 4 bases and J by 1 base, with 10 bases left in between. CDR1 is SGHRS, CDR2 YFSETQ, per germline. The CDR3 consists of 14 residues. The CDR3 DNA is TGCGCCAGCAGCCTTCCGGACCGCACAGATACGCAGTATTTT. It encodes CASSLPDRTDTQYF. Looking up the rest from reference TRBV5-1 and TRBJ2-3 gives the full variable domain: KAGVTQTPRYLIKTRGQQVTLSCSPISGHRSVSWYQQTPGQGLQFLFEYFSETQRNKGNFPGRFSGRQFSNSRSEMNVSTLELGDSALYLCASSLPDRTDTQYFGPGTRLTVL.

The sample holds a few counts of this clonotype. The chain recombines TRBV20-1 with TRBJ1-6; unclear D gene. Trimming pared 1 base from V and 4 bases from J, leaving 5 bases between. This CDR3 contains 13 residues. The germline V gene encodes CDR1 DFQATT and CDR2 SNEGSKA (reference sequence). CDR3 in DNA: TGCAGTGCTAGAGGAGGATATAATTCACCCCTCCACTTT. This codes for CSARGGYNSPLHF.

With respect to this clonotype: An end of the junction differs from the germline gene, which may be a read error. The genes are TRBV30 and TRBJ2-5; D tentatively reads TRBD1 or TRBD2 (5 bases each). CDR1 is GTSNPN, CDR2 SVGIG, per germline (reference sequence). This CDR3 is 13 amino acids long. The CDR3 bases are TGTGACTGGAGTTTGGGGGTCCAAGAGACCCAGTACTTC. Its translation is CDWSLGVQETQYF.